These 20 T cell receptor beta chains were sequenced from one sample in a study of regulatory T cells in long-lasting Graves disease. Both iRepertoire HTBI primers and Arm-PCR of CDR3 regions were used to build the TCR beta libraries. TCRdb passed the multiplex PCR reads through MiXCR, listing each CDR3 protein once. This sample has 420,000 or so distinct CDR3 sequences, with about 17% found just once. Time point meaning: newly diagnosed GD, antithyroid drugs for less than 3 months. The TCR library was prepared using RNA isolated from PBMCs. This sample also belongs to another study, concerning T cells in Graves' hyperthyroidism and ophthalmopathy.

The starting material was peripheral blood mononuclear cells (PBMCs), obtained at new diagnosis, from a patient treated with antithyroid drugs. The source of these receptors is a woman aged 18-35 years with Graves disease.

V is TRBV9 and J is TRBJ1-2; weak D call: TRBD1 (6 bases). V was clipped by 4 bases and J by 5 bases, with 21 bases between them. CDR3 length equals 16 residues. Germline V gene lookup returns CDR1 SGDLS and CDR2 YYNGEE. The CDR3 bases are TGTGCCAGCAGCCCCAACTTTTTTGGGACATCGTATGGCTACACCTTC. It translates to CASSPNFFGTSYGYTF.

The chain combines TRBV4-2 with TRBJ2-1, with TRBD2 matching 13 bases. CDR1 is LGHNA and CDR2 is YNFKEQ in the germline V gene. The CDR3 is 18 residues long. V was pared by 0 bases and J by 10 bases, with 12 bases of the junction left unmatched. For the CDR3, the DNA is TGTGCCAGCAGCCAAGATTCGGGGCGGACTAGCGGGAGCTACGAGCAGTTCTTC. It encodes CASSQDSGRTSGSYEQFF.

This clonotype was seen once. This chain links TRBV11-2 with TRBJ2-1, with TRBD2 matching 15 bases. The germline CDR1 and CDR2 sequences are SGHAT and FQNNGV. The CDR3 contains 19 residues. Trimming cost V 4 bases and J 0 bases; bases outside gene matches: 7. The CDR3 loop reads CASSSGLAGGPSSYNEQFF. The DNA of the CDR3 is TGTGCCAGCAGCTCCGGACTAGCGGGAGGGCCGAGCTCCTACAATGAGCAGTTCTTC.

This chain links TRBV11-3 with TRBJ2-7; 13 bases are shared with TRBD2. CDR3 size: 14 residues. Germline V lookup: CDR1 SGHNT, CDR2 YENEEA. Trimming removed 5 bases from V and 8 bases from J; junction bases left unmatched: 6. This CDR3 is CASSVGLAGAKQYF. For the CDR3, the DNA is TGTGCCAGCAGCGTAGGACTAGCGGGAGCGAAGCAGTACTTC.

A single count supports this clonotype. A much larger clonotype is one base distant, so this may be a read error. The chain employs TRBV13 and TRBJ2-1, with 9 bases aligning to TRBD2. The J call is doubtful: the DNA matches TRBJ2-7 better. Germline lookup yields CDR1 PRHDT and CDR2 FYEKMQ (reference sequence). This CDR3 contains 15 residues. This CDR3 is CASSLASGKYNEQYF. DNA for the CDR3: TGTGCCAGCAGCTTGGCTAGCGGGAAATACAATGAGCAGTACTTC.

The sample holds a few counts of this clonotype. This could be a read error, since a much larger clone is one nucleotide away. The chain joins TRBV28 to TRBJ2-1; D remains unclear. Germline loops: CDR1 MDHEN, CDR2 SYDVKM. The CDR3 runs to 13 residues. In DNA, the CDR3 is TGTGCCAGCAGTTTCGATTTGGGCAATGGGCAGTTCTTC. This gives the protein CASSFDLGNGQFF.

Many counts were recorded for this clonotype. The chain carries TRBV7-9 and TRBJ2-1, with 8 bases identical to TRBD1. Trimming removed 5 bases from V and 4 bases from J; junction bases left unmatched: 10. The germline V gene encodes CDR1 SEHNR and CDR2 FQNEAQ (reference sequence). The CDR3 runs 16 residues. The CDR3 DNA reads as TGTGCCAGCAGCGTAGGACAGGGTTCAAGGTACAATGAGCAGTTCTTC. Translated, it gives CASSVGQGSRYNEQFF.

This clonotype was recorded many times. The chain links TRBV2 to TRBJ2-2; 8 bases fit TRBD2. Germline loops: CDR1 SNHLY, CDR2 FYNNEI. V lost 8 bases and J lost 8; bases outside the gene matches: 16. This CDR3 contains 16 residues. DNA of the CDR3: TGTGCCAGCGGCGGGGGTGGTAGGACTAGCTTGGGGGAGCTGTTTTTT. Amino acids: CASGGGGRTSLGELFF.

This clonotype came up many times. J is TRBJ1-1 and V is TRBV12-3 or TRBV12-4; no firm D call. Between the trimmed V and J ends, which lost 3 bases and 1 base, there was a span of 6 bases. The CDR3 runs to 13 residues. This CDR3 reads CASSFSQNTEAFF. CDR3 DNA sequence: TGTGCCAGCAGTTTTAGTCAGAACACTGAAGCTTTCTTT.

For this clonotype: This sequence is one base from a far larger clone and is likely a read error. CDR3 residues: CSARISQGGFEQFF. CDR3 DNA sequence: TGCAGTGCTAGAATAAGTCAAGGCGGGTTTGAGCAGTTCTTC. The V gene is TRBV20-1, the J gene TRBJ2-3, with D tentatively TRBD2 (5 bases). The tail of the sequence fits TRBJ2-1 better, so the J call may be wrong. In germline, CDR1 is DFQATT, CDR2 SNEGSKA (reference sequence). This CDR3 region has 14 residues.

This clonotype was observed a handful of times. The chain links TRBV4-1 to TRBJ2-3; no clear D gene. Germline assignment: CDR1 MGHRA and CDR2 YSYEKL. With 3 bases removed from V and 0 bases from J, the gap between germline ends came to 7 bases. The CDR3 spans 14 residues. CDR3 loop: CASSQLTSTDTQYF. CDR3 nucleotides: TGCGCCAGCAGCCAGCTAACTAGCACAGATACGCAGTATTTT.

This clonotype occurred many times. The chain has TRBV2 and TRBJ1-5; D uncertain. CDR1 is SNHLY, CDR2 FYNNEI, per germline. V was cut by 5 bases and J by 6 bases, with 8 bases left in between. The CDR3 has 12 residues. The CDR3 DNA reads TGTGCCAGCAGTAAGGGAGTTCAGCCCCAGCATTTT. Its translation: CASSKGVQPQHF.

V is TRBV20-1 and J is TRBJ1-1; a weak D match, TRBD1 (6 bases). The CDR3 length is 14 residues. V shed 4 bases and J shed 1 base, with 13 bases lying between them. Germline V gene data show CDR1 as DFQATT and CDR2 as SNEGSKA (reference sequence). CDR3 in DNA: TGCAGTGCTACTTCACAGGGCTGGAACACTGAAGCTTTCTTT. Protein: CSATSQGWNTEAFF.

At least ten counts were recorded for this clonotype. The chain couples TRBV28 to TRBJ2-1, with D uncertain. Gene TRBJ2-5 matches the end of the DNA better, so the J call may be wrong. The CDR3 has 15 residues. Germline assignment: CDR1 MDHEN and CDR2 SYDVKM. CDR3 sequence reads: CASRQNRRLQETQYF. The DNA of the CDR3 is TGTGCCAGCAGACAAAATCGTAGGCTCCAAGAGACCCAGTACTTC.

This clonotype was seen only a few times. DNA of the CDR3: TGTGCCTGGAGAGTGGGGGTTAGCGGACAAGAGACCCAGTACTTC. Amino acid sequence: CAWRVGVSGQETQYF. The chain links TRBV30 to TRBJ2-5; possible D gene TRBD2, 6 bases. Germline V lookup: CDR1 GTSNPN, CDR2 SVGIG (reference sequence). This CDR3 contains 15 residues. V was pared by 3 bases and J by 2 bases, with 16 bases between.

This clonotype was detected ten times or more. Written as DNA, the CDR3 is TGTGCCAGCAGTTACTTGCTAAGCGGTGAGCAGTTCTTC. Its translation is CASSYLLSGEQFF. The rearrangement joins TRBV6-2 or TRBV6-3 to TRBJ2-1; a possible D gene is TRBD2 (5 bases). The CDR3 runs to 13 residues. Germline loops: CDR1 MNHEY, CDR2 SVGEGT. V shed 1 base and J shed 9 bases, with 10 bases lying between them.

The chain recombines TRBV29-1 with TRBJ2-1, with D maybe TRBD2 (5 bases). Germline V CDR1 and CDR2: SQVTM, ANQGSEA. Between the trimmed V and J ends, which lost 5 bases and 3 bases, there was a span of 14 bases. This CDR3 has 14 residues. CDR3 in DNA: TGCAGCGTTCGAGCGGTTCCAGGCTACAATGAGCAGTTCTTC. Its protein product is CSVRAVPGYNEQFF.

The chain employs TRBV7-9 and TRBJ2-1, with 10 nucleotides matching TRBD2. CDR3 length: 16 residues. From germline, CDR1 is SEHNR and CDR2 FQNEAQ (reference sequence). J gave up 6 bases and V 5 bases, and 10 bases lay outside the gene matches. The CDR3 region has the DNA TGTGCCAGCAGCCAGAAAGCGGGAGGGCCGGGCAATGAGCAGTTCTTC. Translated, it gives CASSQKAGGPGNEQFF.

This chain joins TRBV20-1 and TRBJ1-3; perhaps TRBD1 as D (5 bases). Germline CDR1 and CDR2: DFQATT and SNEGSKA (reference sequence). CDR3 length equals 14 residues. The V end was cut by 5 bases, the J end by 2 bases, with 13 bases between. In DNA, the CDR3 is TGCAGTGCTGAAGACTTGGGGGCTGGAAACACCATATATTTT. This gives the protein CSAEDLGAGNTIYF.

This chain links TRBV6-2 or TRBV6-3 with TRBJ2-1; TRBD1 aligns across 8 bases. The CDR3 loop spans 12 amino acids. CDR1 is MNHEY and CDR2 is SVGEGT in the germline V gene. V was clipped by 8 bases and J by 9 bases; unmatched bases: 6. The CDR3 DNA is TGTGCCAGCGGACAGGGTGGGGGTGAGCAGTTCTTC. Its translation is CASGQGGGEQFF.